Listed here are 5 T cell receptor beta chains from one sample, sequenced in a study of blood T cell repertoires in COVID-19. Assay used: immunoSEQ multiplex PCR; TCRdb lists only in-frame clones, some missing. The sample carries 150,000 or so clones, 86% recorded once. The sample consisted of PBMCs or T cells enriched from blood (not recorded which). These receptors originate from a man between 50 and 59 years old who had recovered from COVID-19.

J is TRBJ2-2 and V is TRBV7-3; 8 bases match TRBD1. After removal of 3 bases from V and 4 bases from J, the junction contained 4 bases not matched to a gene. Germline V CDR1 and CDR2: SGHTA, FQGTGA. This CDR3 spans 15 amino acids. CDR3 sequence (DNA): TGTGCCAGCAGCTTCACAGGGGGAGCCACCGGGGAGCTGTTTTTT. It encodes CASSFTGGATGELFF.

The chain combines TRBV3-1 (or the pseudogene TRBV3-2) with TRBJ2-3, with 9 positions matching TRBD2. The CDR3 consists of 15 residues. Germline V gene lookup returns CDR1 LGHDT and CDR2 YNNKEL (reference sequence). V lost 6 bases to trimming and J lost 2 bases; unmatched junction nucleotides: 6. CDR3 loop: CASRASGTDTDTQYF. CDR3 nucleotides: TGTGCCAGCAGAGCTAGCGGGACGGACACAGATACGCAGTATTTT.

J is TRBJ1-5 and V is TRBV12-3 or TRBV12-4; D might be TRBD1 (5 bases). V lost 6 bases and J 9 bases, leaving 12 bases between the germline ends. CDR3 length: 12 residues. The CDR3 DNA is TGTGCCAGCAGATTAAGCCAGGGGCCCCAGCATTTT. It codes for CASRLSQGPQHF.

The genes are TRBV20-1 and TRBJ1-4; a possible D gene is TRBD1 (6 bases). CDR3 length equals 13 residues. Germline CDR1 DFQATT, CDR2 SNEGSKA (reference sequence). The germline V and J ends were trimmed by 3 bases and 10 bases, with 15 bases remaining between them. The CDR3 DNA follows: TGCAGTGCTAGTGCAGGGGATAACCGAAAACTGTTTTTT. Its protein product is CSASAGDNRKLFF.

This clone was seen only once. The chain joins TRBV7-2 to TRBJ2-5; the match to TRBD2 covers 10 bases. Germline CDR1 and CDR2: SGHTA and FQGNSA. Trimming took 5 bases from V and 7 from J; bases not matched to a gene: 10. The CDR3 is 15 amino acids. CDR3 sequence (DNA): TGTGCCAGCAGCCTCCAGCTAGCGGGAGAGGGGACCCAGTACTTC. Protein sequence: CASSLQLAGEGTQYF.